The sequence of this TCR beta chain was determined in a study of T cell clones after liver transplantation. The CDR3 is made up of 15 amino acids. CDR1 and CDR2 (germline): MNHEY, SVGAGI. Between the trimmed V and J ends, which lost 0 bases and 4 bases, there was a span of 12 bases. The table came from immunoSEQ multiplex PCR; TCRdb's copy has only in-frame clones and leaves some out. The table includes about 20,000 clones, about four fifths detected once. The clonotype originates from a human patient who received a liver transplant. The graft donor may be the source of some T cells. The chain links TRBV6-5 to TRBJ1-2; tentatively, D is TRBD1 (6 bases). Sequenced here: CD8+ T cells from blood, sampled more than 52 months after liver transplant. The CDR3 is CASSYSSGASYGYTF. The CDR3 bases are TGTGCCAGCAGTTACTCGTCGGGGGCGAGCTATGGCTACACCTTC.